The rows below give T cell receptor beta chains drawn from one sample of a study of cytomegalovirus exposure and HLA in healthy donors. Data came from immunoSEQ multiplex PCR; TCRdb stores just in-frame clones and leaves some out. The table shows about 130,000 clones, with roughly 72% occurring only once. The source material was PBMCs. The source is a woman between 45 and 65 years old in good health and CMV-seronegative. CDR3s include the opening cysteine and the closing phenylalanine or tryptophan. D genes are given only for firm matches. Where a row states a size, it is once, few, many or the class of an expanded clone; other rows omit it.

once	TRBV2	-	TRBJ2-7	CASKRRDSSYEQYF	TGTGCCAGCAAGAGGCGAGACTCCTCCTACGAGCAGTACTTC
-	TRBV18	-	TRBJ1-2	CASSPTQGPGYTF	TGTGCCAGCTCACCAACCCAGGGGCCTGGCTACACCTTC
-	TRBV6-1	TRBD2	TRBJ2-3	CASSERLAGATDTQYF	TGTGCCAGCAGTGAACGACTAGCGGGAGCAACAGATACGCAGTATTTT
-	TRBV29-1	-	TRBJ1-5	CSVGQGSQPQHF	TGCAGCGTTGGCCAGGGGAGTCAGCCCCAGCATTTT
once	TRBV11-3	TRBD2	TRBJ2-1	CASSFPIRAGGDQFF	TGTGCCAGCAGCTTTCCCATACGAGCGGGAGGTGATCAGTTCTTC
few	TRBV13	-	TRBJ1-2	CASSLDPSIGDGYTF	TGTGCCAGCAGCTTAGACCCGAGCATCGGGGATGGCTACACCTTC
few	TRBV11-3	-	TRBJ2-6	CASSLVGGAGANVLTF	TGTGCCAGCAGCTTAGTGGGGGGAGCTGGGGCCAACGTCCTGACTTTC
-	TRBV6-5	-	TRBJ2-7	CASSYVTGLPTEQYF	TGTGCCAGCAGTTACGTAACGGGACTCCCCACCGAGCAGTACTTC
-	TRBV27	-	TRBJ1-6	CASSFIGQSSYNSPLHF	TGTGCCAGCAGTTTTATCGGACAGAGCTCCTATAATTCACCCCTCCACTTT
once	TRBV4-1	TRBD1	TRBJ1-5	CASSQGGTGGIGFNQPQHF	TGCGCCAGCAGCCAGGGAGGGACAGGGGGAATAGGATTTAATCAGCCCCAGCATTTT
-	TRBV7-2	TRBD1	TRBJ2-2	CASSGTVHTGELFF	TGTGCCAGCAGCGGGACAGTCCACACCGGGGAGCTGTTTTTT
-	TRBV18	-	TRBJ1-5	CASSPPGQGFNQPQNF	TGTGCCAGCTCACCACCGGGCCAGGGATTCAATCAGCCCCAGAATTTT
few	TRBV6-1	-	TRBJ1-1	CASSVDRRNTEAFF	TGTGCCAGCAGTGTTGACAGAAGGAACACTGAAGCTTTCTTT